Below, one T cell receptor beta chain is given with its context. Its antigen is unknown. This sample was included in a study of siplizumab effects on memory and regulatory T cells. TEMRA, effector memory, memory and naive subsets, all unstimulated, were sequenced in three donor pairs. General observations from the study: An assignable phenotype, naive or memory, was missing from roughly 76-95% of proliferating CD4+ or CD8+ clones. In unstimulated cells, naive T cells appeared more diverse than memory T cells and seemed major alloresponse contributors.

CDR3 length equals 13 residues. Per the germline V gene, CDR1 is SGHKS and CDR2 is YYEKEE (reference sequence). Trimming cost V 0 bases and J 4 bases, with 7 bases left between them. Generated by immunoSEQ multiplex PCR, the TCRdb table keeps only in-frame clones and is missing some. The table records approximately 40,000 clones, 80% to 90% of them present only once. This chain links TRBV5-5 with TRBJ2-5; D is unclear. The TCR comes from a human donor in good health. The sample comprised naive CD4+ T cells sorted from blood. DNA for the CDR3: TGTGCCAGCAGCTTGGAGTGGGTAGAGACCCAGTACTTC. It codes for CASSLEWVETQYF.